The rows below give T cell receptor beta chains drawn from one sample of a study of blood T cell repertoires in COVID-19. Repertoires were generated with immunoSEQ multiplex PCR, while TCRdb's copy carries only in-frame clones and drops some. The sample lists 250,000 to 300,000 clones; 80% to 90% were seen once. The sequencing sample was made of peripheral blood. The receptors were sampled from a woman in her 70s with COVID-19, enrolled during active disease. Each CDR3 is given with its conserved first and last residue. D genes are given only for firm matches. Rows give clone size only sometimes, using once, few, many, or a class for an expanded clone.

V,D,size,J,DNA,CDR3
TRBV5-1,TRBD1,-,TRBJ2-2,TGCGCCAGCAGCTTGAAGTCAGCTGGACAGGGACGGGTCGGGGAGCTGTTTTTT,CASSLKSAGQGRVGELFF
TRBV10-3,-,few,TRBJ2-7,TGTGCCATCAGTGAGTCGAAGGGAGGACACGAGCAGTACTTC,CAISESKGGHEQYF
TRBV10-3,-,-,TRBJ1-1,TGTGCCATCAGTGATCAGGGAAAGGTTGGGACTGAAGCTTTCTTT,CAISDQGKVGTEAFF
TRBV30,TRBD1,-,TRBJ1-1,TGTGCCTGGAGTACAGGGGAAGGGACTGAAGCTTTCTTT,CAWSTGEGTEAFF
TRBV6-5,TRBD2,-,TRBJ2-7,TGTGCCAGCTATGGTAGCGGGCCCTCCTACGAGCAGTACTTC,CASYGSGPSYEQYF
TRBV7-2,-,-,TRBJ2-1,TGTGCCAGCAGCCGCAGTATAGGGGGTGGTGGCAATGAGCAGTTCTTC,CASSRSIGGGGNEQFF
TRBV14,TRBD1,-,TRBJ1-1,TGTGCCAGCAGCCAAAGGACAGGGGGCAGTTTCACTGAAGCTTTCTTT,CASSQRTGGSFTEAFF
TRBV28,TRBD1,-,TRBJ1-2,TGTGCCAGCAGTGCCCTTGACAGGGGAGAAAATGGCTACACCTTC,CASSALDRGENGYTF
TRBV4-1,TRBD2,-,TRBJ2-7,TGCGCCAGCAGCGCACAACTAGCGGGATTTTACGAGCAGTACTTC,CASSAQLAGFYEQYF
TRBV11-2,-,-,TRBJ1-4,TGTGCCAGCAGCTTAGTCCTTGGGGCACAGGGTGAAAAACTGTTTTTT,CASSLVLGAQGEKLFF
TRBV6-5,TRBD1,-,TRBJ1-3,TGTGCCAGCAGTTACTCAGGGGGCGCGGCTGGAAACACCATATATTTT,CASSYSGGAAGNTIYF
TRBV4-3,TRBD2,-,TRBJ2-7,TGCGCCAGCAGCCAAGAAGGGACTAGCGGGAGGGCCTTATCCTACGAGCAGTACTTC,CASSQEGTSGRALSYEQYF
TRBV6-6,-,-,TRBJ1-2,TGTGCCAGCAGTTACGATAGGGAGAGCTATGGCTACACCTTC,CASSYDRESYGYTF
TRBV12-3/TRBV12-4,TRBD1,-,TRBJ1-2,TGTGCCAGCAGTGGACAGGCGAACTATGGCTACACCTTC,CASSGQANYGYTF
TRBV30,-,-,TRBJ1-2,TGTGCCTGGAGCAACGGACAACTCTATGGCTACACCTTC,CAWSNGQLYGYTF
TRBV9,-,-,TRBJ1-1,TGTGCCAGCAGCGTAGAACCTCGGAGTTCGAACACTGAAGCTTTCTTT,CASSVEPRSSNTEAFF
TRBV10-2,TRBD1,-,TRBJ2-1,TGCGCCAGCAGTAGGGGACAGGGTGCCCACAATGAGCAGTTCTTC,CASSRGQGAHNEQFF
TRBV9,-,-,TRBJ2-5,TGTGCCAGCAGCGTCGGAGGGAGGGGGGAGACCCAGTACTTC,CASSVGGRGETQYF
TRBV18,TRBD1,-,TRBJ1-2,TGTGCCAGCTCCCAAACAGGGGATGGCTACACCTTC,CASSQTGDGYTF
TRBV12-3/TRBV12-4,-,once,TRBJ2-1,TGTGCCAGCAGTTTCGGTAGGAGTGAGCAGTTCTTC,CASSFGRSEQFF
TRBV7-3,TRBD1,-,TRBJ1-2,TGTGCCAGCAGCTTACAAAGGACAGGCTACTATGGCTACACCTTC,CASSLQRTGYYGYTF
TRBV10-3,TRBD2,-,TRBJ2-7,TGTGCCATCAGCCAGGGGTCGGGAGGGCATTTGGAGCAGTACTTC,CAISQGSGGHLEQYF
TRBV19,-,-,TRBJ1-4,TGTGCCAGTAGGAACCCGAGGGCTAATGAAAAACTGTTTTTT,CASRNPRANEKLFF
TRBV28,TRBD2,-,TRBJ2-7,TGTGCCAGCAGTCCACTGGGACTAGCGGGAGACTACGAGCAGTACTTC,CASSPLGLAGDYEQYF
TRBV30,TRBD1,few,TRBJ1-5,TGTGCCTGGAGTGTAACTGGACAGGGACTCCAGCATTTT,CAWSVTGQGLQHF
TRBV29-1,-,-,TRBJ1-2,TGCAGCGTCCGGACCTCTTCGAGGGATGGCTACACCTTC,CSVRTSSRDGYTF
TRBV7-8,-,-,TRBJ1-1,TGTGCCAGCAGAATGGGGCAGGGGCTCACTGAAGCTTTCTTT,CASRMGQGLTEAFF
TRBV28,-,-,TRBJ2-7,TGTGCCAGCTGCCCCAGGGGTCTCTACGAGCAGTACTTC,CASCPRGLYEQYF
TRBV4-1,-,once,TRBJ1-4,TGCGCCAGCAGCCAAGAGGCAGGGAACGAAAAACTGTTTTTT,CASSQEAGNEKLFF
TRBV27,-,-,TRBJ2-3,TGTGCCAGCAGTTCCCTACTCGGGACTCCCGGTGATACGCAGTATTTT,CASSSLLGTPGDTQYF
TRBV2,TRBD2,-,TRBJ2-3,TGTGCCAGCAGTGGTAGCGGGAGCACAGATACGCAGTATTTT,CASSGSGSTDTQYF
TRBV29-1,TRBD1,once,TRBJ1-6,TGCAGCGTAGGACAGGGGGCTAATTCACCCCTCCACTTT,CSVGQGANSPLHF
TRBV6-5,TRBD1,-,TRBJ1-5,TGTGCCAGCACTAAGGACAGGGGGAGCAATCAGCCCCAGCATTTT,CASTKDRGSNQPQHF
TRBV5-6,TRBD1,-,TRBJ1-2,TGTGCCAGCAGCTTCCAGGGACAGGCACATGGCTACACCTTC,CASSFQGQAHGYTF
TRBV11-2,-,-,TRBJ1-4,TGTGCCAGCAGCTTGGCTGGACTCAGTGAAAAACTGTTTTTT,CASSLAGLSEKLFF
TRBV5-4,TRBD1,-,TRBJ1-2,TGTGCCAGCAGACGGGACAGGGGCGGCTATGGCTACACCTTC,CASRRDRGGYGYTF
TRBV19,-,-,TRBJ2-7,TGTGCCAGTAGTATCCGCCGACAGGTTTACGAGCAGTACTTC,CASSIRRQVYEQYF
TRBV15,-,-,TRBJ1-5,TGTGCCACCAGCAGAGGATGGGGCAGGGGCAGGGATCAGCCCCAGCATTTT,CATSRGWGRGRDQPQHF
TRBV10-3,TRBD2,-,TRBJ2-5,TGTGCCATCAGTGAGACTAGCGGGCCAGAGACCCAGTACTTC,CAISETSGPETQYF
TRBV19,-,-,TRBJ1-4,TGTGCCAGTACCCGGGGGATCACGTCTGAAAAACTGTTTTTT,CASTRGITSEKLFF
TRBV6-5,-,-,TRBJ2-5,TGTGCCAGCAGACAACAGGGCCGAGAGACCCAGTACTTC,CASRQQGRETQYF
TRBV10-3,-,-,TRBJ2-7,TGTGCCATCAGTGGGATGGGGGGGGGCGGGCCACGGGGGGCCTACGAGCAGTACTTC,CAISGMGGGGPRGAYEQYF
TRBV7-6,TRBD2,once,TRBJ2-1,TGTGCCAGCAGCCGTCAGACTAGCGGTTACAATGAGCAGTTCTTC,CASSRQTSGYNEQFF
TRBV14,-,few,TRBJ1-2,TGTGCCAGCAGCCAGTTCTCAGGGGATCCGCGAGGCTACACCTTC,CASSQFSGDPRGYTF
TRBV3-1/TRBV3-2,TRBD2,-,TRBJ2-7,TGTGCCAGCAGCCAAGTCAGGGAGGGCGAGCAGTACTTC,CASSQVREGEQYF
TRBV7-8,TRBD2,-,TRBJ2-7,TGTGCCAGCAGCCTCGGGACTAGCGGGCGCCCCTACGAGCAGTACTTC,CASSLGTSGRPYEQYF
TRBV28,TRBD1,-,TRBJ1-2,TGTGCCAGCAGCCTAGTCCCGGGACAGGGTTCTCACGGCTACACCTTC,CASSLVPGQGSHGYTF
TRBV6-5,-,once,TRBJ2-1,TGTGCCAGCAGGGATAACAGGATCACCTACAATGAGCAGTTCTTC,CASRDNRITYNEQFF
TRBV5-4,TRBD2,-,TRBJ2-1,TGTGCCAGCAGTCTGACTAGCGGGAGTTTGTGGAATGAGCAGTTCTTC,CASSLTSGSLWNEQFF
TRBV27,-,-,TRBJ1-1,TGTGCCAGCAGTCTTAGTATGAGGGTGGACACTGAAGCTTTCTTT,CASSLSMRVDTEAFF